The sequence of this T cell receptor beta chain was determined in a study of T cells in Graves' hyperthyroidism and ophthalmopathy. Study in general: Upon initial diagnosis and before any treatment, peripheral blood was collected.

Amplification of TCR beta CDR3 regions used RNA as the template. An initial round of RT-PCR targeting the TCR CDR3 relied on the HTBI primer set. TCRdb independently ran MiXCR on the multiplex PCR reads; one entry per CDR3 protein. The repertoire holds over 250,000 distinct CDR3 sequences, with 25% as singletons. Germline V gives CDR1 DFQATT, CDR2 SNEGSKA (reference sequence). This CDR3 is 14 amino acids long. The V end was cut by 6 bases, the J end by 1 base, with 15 bases between. 10 ml fresh peripheral blood yielded the PBMCs. The chain combines TRBV20-1 with TRBJ1-1; a possible D gene is TRBD1 (5 bases). The clonotype originates from a man between 35 and 55 years old with Graves' hyperthyroidism that later progressed to Graves' ophthalmopathy. Sequences were obtained from blood. The CDR3: CSAPNPQGNTEAFF. CDR3 in DNA: TGCAGTGCGCCAAACCCCCAGGGGAACACTGAAGCTTTCTTT.